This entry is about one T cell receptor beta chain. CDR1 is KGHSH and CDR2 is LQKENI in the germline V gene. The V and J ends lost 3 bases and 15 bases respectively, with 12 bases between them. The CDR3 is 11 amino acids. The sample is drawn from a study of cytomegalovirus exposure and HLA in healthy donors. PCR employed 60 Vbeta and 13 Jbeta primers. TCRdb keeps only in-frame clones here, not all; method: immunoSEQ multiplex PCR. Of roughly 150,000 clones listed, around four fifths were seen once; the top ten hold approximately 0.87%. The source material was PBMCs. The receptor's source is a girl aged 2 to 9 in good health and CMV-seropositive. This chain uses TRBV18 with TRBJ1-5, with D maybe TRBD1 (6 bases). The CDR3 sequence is CASSPPGALHF. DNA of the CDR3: TGTGCCAGCTCACCTCCAGGGGCCTTGCATTTT. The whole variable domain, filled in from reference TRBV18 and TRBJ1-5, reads NAGVMQNPRHLVRRRGQEARLRCSPMKGHSHVYWYRQLPEEGLKFMVYLQKENIIDESGMPKERFSAEFPKEGPSILRIQQVVRGDSAAYFCASSPPGALHFGDGTRLSIL.